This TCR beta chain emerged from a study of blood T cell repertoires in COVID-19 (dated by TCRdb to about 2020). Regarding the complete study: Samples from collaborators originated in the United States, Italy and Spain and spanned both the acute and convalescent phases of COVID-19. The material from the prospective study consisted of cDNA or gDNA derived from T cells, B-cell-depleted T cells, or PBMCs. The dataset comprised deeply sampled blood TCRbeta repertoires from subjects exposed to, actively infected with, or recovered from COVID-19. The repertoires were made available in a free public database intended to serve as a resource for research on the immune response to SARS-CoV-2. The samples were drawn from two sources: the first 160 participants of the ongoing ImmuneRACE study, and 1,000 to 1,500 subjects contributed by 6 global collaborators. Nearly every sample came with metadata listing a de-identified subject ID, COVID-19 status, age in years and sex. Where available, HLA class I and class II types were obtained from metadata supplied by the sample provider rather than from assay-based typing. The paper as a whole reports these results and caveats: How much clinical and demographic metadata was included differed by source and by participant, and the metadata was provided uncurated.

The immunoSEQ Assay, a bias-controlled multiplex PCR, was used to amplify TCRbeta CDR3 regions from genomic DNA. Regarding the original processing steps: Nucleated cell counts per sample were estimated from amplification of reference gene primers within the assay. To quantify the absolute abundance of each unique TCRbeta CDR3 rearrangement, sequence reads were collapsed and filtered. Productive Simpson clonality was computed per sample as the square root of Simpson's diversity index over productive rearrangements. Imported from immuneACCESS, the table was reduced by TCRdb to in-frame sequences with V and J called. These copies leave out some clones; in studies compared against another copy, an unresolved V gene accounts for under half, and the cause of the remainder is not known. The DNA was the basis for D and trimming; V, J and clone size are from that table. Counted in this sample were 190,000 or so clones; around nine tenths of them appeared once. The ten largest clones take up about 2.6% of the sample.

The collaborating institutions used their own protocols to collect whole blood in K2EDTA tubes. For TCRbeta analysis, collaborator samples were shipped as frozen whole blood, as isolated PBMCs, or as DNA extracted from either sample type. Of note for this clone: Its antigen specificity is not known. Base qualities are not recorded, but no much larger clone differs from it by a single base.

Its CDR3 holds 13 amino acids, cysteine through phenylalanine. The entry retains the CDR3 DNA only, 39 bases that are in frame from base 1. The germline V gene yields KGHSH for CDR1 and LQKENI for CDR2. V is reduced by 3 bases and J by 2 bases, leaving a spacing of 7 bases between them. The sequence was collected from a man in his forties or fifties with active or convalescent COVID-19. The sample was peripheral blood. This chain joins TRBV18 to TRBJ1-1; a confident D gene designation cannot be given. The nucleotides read TGTGCCAGCTCACCTGGGAGTAACACTGAAGCTTTCTTT. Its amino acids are CASSPGSNTEAFF. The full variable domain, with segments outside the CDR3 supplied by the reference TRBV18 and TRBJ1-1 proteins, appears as NAGVMQNPRHLVRRRGQEARLRCSPMKGHSHVYWYRQLPEEGLKFMVYLQKENIIDESGMPKERFSAEFPKEGPSILRIQQVVRGDSAAYFCASSPGSNTEAFFGQGTRLTVV.